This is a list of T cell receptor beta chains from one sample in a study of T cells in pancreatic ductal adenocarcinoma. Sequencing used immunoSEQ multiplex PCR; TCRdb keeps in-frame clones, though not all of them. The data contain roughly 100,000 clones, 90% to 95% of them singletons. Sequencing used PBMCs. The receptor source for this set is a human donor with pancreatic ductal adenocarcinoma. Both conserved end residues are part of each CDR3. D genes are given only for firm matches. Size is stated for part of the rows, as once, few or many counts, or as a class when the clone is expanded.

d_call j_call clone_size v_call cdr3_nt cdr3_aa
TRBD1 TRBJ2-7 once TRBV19 TGTGCCAGTAGTGTGACAGGGGGCTACGAGCAGTACTTC CASSVTGGYEQYF
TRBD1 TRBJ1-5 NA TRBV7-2 TGTGCCAGCAGCTTTGGGGGTCCGGGACAGGCCAATCAGCCCCAGCATTTT CASSFGGPGQANQPQHF
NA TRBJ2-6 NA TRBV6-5 TGTGCCACCCAAGCTGCGGCTACCCGGGCCAACGTCCTGACTTTC CATQAAATRANVLTF
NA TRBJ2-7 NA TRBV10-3 TGTGCCGCATTAGCCGGGAGCTCCTACGAGCAGTACTTC CAALAGSSYEQYF
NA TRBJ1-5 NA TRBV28 TGTGCCAGCAGAGGACACCTATCAAATCAGCCCCAGCATTTT CASRGHLSNQPQHF
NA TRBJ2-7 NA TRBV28 TGTGCCAGCTCAGGGCAGGGTGGCTCCTACGAGCAGTACTTC CASSGQGGSYEQYF
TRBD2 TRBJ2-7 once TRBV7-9 TGTGCCAGCAGCAAAGCGGGAGAATACGAGCAGTACTTC CASSKAGEYEQYF
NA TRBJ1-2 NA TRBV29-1 TGCAGCGCTGGCAACTATGGCTACACCTTC CSAGNYGYTF
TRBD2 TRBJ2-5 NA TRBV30 TGTGCCTGGACCGGGACTAGTCTGGGAGAGACCCAGTACTTC CAWTGTSLGETQYF
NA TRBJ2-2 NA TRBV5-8 TGTGCCAGCAGCTTATTGGCAGGGGTAAAGGCCGGGGAGCTGTTTTTT CASSLLAGVKAGELFF
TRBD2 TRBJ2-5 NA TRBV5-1 TGCGCCAGCAGCTTGTCAGCGGGAGTAGGGGAGACCCAGTACTTC CASSLSAGVGETQYF
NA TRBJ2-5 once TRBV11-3 TGTGCCAGCAGCTCTCGGGAGTCAGAGACCCAGTACTTC CASSSRESETQYF
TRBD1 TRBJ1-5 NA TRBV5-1 TGCGCCAGCAGCTTTGGGGCAGGGGGAGGAAATCAGCCCCAGCATTTT CASSFGAGGGNQPQHF
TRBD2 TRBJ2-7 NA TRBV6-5 TGTGCCAGCAGTTATGGAGCGGGAGCTTCTTACGAGCAGTACTTC CASSYGAGASYEQYF
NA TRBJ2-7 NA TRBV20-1 TGCAGCGTAGGGCATCCAGGGCCCCAGTACTTC CSVGHPGPQYF
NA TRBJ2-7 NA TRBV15 TGTGCCACCAGCAGGGAGCAGGGATTTGGGCAGTACTTC CATSREQGFGQYF
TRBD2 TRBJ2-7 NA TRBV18 TGTGCCAGCTCACCACCTCGGACTAGCGGGACTTACGAGCAGTACTTC CASSPPRTSGTYEQYF
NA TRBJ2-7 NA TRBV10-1 TGCGCCAGCATAGCCCCGTCCTACGAGCAGTACTTC CASIAPSYEQYF
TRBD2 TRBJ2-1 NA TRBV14 TGTGCCAGCAGCCAATACAGCCTAGCGGGACCTGAGCAGTTCTTC CASSQYSLAGPEQFF
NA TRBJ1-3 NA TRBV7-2 TGTGCCAGCAGTCCCCCGGGGAGGTCAGGTGGAAACACCATATATTTT CASSPPGRSGGNTIYF
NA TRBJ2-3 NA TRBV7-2 TGTGCCAGCAGCTTAGCTCTAATTAGCACAGATACGCAGTATTTT CASSLALISTDTQYF
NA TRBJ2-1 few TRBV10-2 TGCGCCACGGGGGACGGAAGTAATGAGCAGTTCTTC CATGDGSNEQFF
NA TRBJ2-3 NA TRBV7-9 TGTGCCAGCAGCCCCAGGGGCCTAGCAAGTGCAGATACGCAGTATTTT CASSPRGLASADTQYF
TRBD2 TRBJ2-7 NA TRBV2 TGTGCCAGCAGCCCCGGACTAGCGGGGCCAAGCTACGAGCAGTACTTC CASSPGLAGPSYEQYF
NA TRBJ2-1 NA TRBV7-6 TGTGCCAGCAGCTCCTACCGGCGGGGTAGGAACAATGAGCAGTTCTTC CASSSYRRGRNNEQFF
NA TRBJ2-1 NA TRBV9 TGTGCCAGCAGCGCCCCACTTGCGAGCTCCTACAATGAGCAGTTCTTC CASSAPLASSYNEQFF
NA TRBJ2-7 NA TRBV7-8 TGTGCCAGCAGCTCCCAGGGCTACGAGCAGTACTTC CASSSQGYEQYF
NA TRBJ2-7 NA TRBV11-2 TGTGCCAGCAGAGCCTCGGGGGACGAGCAGTACTTC CASRASGDEQYF
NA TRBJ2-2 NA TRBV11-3 TGTGCCAGCAGCTTTGCGTCGAACACCGGGGAGCTGTTTTTT CASSFASNTGELFF